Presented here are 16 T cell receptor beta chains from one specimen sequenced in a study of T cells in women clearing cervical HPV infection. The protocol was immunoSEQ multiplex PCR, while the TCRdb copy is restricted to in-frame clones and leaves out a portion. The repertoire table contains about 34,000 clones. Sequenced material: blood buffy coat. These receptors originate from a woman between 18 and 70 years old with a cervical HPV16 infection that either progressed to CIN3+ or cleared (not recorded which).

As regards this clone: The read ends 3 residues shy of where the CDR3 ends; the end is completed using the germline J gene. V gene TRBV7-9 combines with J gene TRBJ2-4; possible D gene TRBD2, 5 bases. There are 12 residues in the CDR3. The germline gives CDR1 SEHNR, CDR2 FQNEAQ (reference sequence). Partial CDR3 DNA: TGTGCCAGCAGCCCAGAGGTTCGGGGT. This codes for CASSPEVRG. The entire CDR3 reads CASSPEVRGQYF.

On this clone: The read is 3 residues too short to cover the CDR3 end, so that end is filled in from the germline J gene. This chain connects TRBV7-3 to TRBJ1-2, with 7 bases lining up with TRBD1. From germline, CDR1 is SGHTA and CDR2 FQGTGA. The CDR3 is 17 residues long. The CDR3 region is CASAYLGGEGAKEGYTF. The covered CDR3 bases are TGTGCCAGCGCCTACCTAGGGGGAGAGGGGGCTAAGGAGGGC.

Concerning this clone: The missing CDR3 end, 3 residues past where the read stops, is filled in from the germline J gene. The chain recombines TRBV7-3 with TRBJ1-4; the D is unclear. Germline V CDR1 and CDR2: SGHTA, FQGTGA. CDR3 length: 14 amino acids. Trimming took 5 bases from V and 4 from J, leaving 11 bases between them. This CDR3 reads CASSPTSNNEKLFF. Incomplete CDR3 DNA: TGTGCCAGCAGCCCGACATCAAATAATGAAAAA.

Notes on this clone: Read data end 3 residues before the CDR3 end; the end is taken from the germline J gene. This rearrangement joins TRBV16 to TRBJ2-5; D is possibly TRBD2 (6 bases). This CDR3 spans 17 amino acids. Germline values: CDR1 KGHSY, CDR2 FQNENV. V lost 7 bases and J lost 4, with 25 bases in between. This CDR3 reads CASTPRLIAAGIETQYF. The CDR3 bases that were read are TGTGCCAGCACCCCCCGGTTGATTGCGGCGGGGATAGAGACC.

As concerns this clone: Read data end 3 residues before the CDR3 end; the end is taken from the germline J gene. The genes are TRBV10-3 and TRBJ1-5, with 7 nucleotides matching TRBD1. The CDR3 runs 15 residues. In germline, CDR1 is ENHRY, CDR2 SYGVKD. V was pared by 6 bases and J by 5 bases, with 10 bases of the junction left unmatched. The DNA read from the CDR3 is TGTGCCATCAGCCGCCGGACAGGTCCAGATCAGCCC. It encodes CAISRRTGPDQP. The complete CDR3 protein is CAISRRTGPDQPQHF.

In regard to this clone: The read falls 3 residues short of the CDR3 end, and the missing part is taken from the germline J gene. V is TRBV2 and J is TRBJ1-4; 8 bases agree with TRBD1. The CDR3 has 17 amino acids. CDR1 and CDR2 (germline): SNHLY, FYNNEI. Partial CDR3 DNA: TGTGCCAGCGGGGACAGGTCCCGACTCTCTGGGGCCAACGTA. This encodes CASGDRSRLSGANV. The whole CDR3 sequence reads CASGDRSRLSGANVLFF. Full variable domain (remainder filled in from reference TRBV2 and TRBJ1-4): EPEVTQTPSHQVTQMGQEVILRCVPISNHLYFYWYRQILGQKVEFLVSFYNNEISEKSEIFDDQFSVERPDGSNFTLKIRSTKLEDSAMYFCASGDRSRLSGANVLFFGSGTQLSVL.

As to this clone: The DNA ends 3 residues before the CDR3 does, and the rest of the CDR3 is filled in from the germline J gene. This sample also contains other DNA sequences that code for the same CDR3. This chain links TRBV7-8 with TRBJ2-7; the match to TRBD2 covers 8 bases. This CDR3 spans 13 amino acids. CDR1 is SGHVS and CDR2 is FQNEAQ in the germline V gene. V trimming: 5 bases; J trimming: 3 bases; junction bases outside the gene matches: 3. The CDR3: CASSPLAVYEQYF. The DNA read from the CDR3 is TGTGCCAGCAGCCCACTAGCGGTCTACGAG.

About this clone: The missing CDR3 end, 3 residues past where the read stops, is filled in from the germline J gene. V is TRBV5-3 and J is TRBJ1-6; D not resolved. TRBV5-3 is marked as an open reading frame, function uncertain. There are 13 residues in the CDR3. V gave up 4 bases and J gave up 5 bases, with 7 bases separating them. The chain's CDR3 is CARSITDNSPLHF. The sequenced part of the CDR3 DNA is TGTGCCAGAAGCATTACAGATAATTCACCC.

The sequenced CDR3 bases are TGTGCCAGTAGTATTCGTCCTACAGCCTACTTCTACAATGAG. Amino acids: CASSIRPTAYFYNE. The CDR3 in full is CASSIRPTAYFYNEQFF. The genes are TRBV19 and TRBJ2-1, with D hard to call. The CDR3 extends 3 residues past the end of the read, so its final part is completed from the germline J gene. This CDR3 is built from 17 residues. V lost 3 bases, J lost 3 bases, and 18 bases lay in between. Germline loops: CDR1 LNHDA, CDR2 SQIVND (reference sequence).

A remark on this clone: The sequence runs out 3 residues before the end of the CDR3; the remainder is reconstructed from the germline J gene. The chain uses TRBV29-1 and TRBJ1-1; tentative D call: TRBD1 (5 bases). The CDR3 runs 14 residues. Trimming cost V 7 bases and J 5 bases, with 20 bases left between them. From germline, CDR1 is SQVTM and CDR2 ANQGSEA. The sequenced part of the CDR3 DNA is TGCAGCGCCACGCCCTCCAGGGTTTGGACTGAA. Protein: CSATPSRVWTE. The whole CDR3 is CSATPSRVWTEAFF. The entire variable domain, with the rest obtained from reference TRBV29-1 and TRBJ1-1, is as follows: SAVISQKPSRDICQRGTSLTIQCQVDSQVTMMFWYRQQPGQSLTLIATANQGSEATYESGFVIDKFPISRPNLTFSTLTVSNMSPEDSSIYLCSATPSRVWTEAFFGQGTRLTVV.

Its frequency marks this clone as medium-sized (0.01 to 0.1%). CDR3 region: CASNRNTGELFF. The CDR3 DNA, read in part, is TGCGCCAGCAACAGGAACACCGGGGAG. This chain joins TRBV5-1 and TRBJ2-2; D unresolved. The read halts 3 residues ahead of the CDR3 end, with the missing end drawn from the germline J gene. There are 12 residues in the CDR3. In germline, CDR1 is SGHRS, CDR2 YFSETQ. V was trimmed by 6 bases and J by 1 base, leaving 4 bases between them.

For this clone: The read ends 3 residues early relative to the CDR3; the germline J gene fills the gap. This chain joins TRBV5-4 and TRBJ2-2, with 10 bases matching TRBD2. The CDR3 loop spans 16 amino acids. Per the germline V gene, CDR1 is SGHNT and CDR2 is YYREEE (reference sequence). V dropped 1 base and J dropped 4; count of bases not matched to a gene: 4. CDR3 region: CASSLLAGGFTGELFF. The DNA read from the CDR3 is TGTGCCAGCAGCTTGTTAGCGGGGGGTTTCACCGGGGAG.

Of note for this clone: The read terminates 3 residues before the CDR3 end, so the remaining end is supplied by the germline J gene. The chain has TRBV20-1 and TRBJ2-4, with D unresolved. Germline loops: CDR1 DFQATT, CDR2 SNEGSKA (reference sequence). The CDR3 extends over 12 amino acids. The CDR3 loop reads CSASYLHYGQYF. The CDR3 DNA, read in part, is TGCAGTGCCAGTTACCTGCACTATGGT.

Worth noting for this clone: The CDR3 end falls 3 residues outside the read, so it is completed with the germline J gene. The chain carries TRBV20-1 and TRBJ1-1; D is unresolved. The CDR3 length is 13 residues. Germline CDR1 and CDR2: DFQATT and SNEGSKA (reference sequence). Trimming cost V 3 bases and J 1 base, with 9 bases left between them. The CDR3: CSASFAGNTEAFF. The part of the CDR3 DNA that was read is TGCAGTGCTAGTTTTGCAGGGAACACTGAA.

This CDR3 reads CASSDSGGSPLFF. The covered CDR3 bases are TGTGCCAGCAGTGACTCAGGCGGTTCACCG. The chain carries TRBV6-4 and TRBJ2-2, with no clear D. The read stops 3 residues short of the end of the CDR3; the missing end is completed from the germline J gene. Germline lookup yields CDR1 MRHNA and CDR2 SNTAGT. The CDR3 totals 13 residues.

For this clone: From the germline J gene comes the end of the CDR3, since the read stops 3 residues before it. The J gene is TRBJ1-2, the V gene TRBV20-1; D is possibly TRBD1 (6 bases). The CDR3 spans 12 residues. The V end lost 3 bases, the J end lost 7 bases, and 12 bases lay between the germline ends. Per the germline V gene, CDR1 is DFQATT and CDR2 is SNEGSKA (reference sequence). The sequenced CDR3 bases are TGCAGTGCTAGGCGACAGGCCGCTGGC. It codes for CSARRQAAG. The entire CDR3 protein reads CSARRQAAGYTF.